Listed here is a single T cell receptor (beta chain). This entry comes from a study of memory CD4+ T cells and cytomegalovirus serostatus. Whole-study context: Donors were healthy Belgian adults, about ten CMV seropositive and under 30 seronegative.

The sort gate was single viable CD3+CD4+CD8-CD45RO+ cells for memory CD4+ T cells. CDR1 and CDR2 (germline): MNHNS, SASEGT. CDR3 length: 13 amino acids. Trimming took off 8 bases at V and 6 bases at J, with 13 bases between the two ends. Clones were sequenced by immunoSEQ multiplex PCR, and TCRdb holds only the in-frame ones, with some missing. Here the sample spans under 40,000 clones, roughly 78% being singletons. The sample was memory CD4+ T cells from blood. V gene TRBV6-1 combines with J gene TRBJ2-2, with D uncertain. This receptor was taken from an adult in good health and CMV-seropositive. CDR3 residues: CASGGDVPGELFF. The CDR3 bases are TGTGCCAGCGGTGGGGATGTACCCGGGGAGCTGTTTTTT.